This paragraph reports one T cell receptor beta chain. TCRdb ran MiXCR on the 5' RACE reads and lists one entry per CDR3 protein. This table has roughly 200,000 distinct CDR3 sequences, 15% to 20% appearing once. This specimen belongs to a study of T-cell memory formation after mild COVID-19. With 1 base clipped from V and 5 bases from J, the junction kept 8 bases outside the gene matches. The CDR3 covers 16 residues. Germline CDR1 and CDR2: SGHDN and FVKESK. Sequenced material: PBMCs or a T cell subset sorted from them (not recorded which). The TCR sequence derives from an adult woman who had mild COVID-19 (a few samples of this study predate the infection). Cell type and time point are not known. The chain carries TRBV14 and TRBJ2-1, with TRBD1 matching 7 bases. The CDR3 bases are TGTGCCAGCAGCCAAGCCCCAGGGGGTTGGGACAATGAGCAGTTCTTC. It is translated as CASSQAPGGWDNEQFF.